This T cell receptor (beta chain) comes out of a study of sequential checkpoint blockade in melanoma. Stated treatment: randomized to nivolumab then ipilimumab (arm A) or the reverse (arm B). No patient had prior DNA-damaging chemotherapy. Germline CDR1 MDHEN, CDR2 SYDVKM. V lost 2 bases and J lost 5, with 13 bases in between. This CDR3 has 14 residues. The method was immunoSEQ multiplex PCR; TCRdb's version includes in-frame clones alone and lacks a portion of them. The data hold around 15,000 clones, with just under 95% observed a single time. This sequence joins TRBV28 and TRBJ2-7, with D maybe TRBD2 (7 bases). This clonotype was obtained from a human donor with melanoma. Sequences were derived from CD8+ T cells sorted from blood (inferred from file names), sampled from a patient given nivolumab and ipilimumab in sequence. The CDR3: CASSLGIGGDEQYV. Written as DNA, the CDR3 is TGTGCCAGCAGTTTAGGCATAGGGGGGGACGAGCAGTACGTC.